Listed here are 30 T cell receptor beta chains from one sample, sequenced in a study of cytomegalovirus exposure and HLA in healthy donors. Primers for the PCR totalled 60 Vbeta and 13 Jbeta. The assay was immunoSEQ multiplex PCR, and TCRdb's table has in-frame clones only and misses some. The sample yields approximately 290,000 clones, about four fifths seen once. What was sequenced was PBMCs. The source is a girl aged 2-15 years in good health and CMV-seronegative.

This clone was detected a few times. The rearrangement joins TRBV6-1 to TRBJ1-5; D call uncertain. Germline V CDR1 and CDR2: MNHNS, SASEGT. The V end was cut by 1 base, the J end by 5 bases, with 12 bases between. The CDR3 is 15 amino acids. Here the CDR3 reads CASSEEGVSYQPQHF. DNA of the CDR3: TGTGCCAGCAGTGAAGAAGGAGTAAGTTATCAGCCCCAGCATTTT.

This chain joins TRBV13 and TRBJ2-1; TRBD2 matches at 9 bases. Germline lookup yields CDR1 PRHDT and CDR2 FYEKMQ (reference sequence). The ends lost 5 bases at V and 2 bases at J; junction bases unmatched: 7. The CDR3 has 16 amino acids. CDR3 sequence (DNA): TGTGCCAGCAGCCTTGAAGCGGGGGGAACCTACAATGAGCAGTTCTTC. Translating it yields CASSLEAGGTYNEQFF.

This chain connects TRBV7-9 to TRBJ1-1, with 8 bases that match TRBD1. The CDR3 spans 16 residues. J lost 0 bases, V lost 8 bases, and 11 bases had no gene match. Germline loops: CDR1 SEHNR, CDR2 FQNEAQ (reference sequence). The CDR3 is CASGPGGWGMNTEAFF. The CDR3 region has the DNA TGTGCCAGCGGCCCAGGGGGCTGGGGGATGAACACTGAAGCTTTCTTT.

This rearrangement joins TRBV7-9 to TRBJ2-1, with 11 bases lining up with TRBD1. The germline V gene encodes CDR1 SEHNR and CDR2 FQNEAQ (reference sequence). Trimming cost V 5 bases and J 2 bases; bases outside gene matches: 5. The CDR3 has 16 amino acids. Written as DNA, the CDR3 is TGTGCCAGCAGCCTAAGGACAGGGGGCACCTACAATGAGCAGTTCTTC. This translates into CASSLRTGGTYNEQFF.

The chain is built from TRBV5-1 and TRBJ2-5, with TRBD1 matching over 8 bases. CDR3 length: 16 residues. Germline values: CDR1 SGHRS, CDR2 YFSETQ. The trim removed 0 bases at V and 2 bases at J, leaving 6 bases unmatched. The CDR3 bases are TGCGCCAGCAGCTTGGACGGGACAGGCCCTCAAGAGACCCAGTACTTC. Translating it yields CASSLDGTGPQETQYF.

This clone was counted a single time. This rearrangement joins TRBV14 to TRBJ2-1; 8 nucleotides line up with TRBD1. CDR1 is SGHDN and CDR2 is FVKESK in the germline V gene. The CDR3 is made up of 16 amino acids. J lost 2 bases, V lost 4 bases, and 7 bases had no gene match. Written as DNA, the CDR3 is TGTGCCAGCAGCCCTCTCGACAGGGGCACCTACAATGAGCAGTTCTTC. Protein: CASSPLDRGTYNEQFF.

This sequence joins TRBV10-3 and TRBJ2-2; possibly TRBD1 for D (5 bases). This CDR3 comprises 14 residues. Trimming stripped 10 bases from V and 6 bases from J, with 18 bases between. Germline CDR1 and CDR2: ENHRY and SYGVKD. CDR3 DNA: TGTGCCACCGAGGACGCTAGGGGTCCCGGGGAGCTGTTTTTT. Its protein is CATEDARGPGELFF.

The V call is TRBV5-1, the J call TRBJ1-6, with 8 positions matching TRBD1. Germline V CDR1 and CDR2: SGHRS, YFSETQ. Trimming took 7 bases from V and 9 from J; bases not matched to a gene: 0. CDR3 size: 11 residues. Here the CDR3 reads CASGQGSPLHF. The DNA for the CDR3 is TGCGCCAGCGGACAGGGTTCACCCCTCCACTTT.

This clone has a handful of counts. The chain combines TRBV20-1 with TRBJ1-1; tentative D call: TRBD1 (5 bases). CDR1 is DFQATT, CDR2 SNEGSKA, per germline (reference sequence). The CDR3 is 11 residues long. For the CDR3, the DNA is TGCAGGGCAGGGAGGGACACTGAAGCTTTCTTT. Its translation: CRAGRDTEAFF.

The chain has TRBV9 and TRBJ2-3, with TRBD2 as a possible D gene (5 bases). Between the trimmed V and J ends, which lost 0 bases and 8 bases, there was a span of 13 bases. Germline V gene sequence: CDR1 SGDLS, CDR2 YYNGEE. The CDR3 covers 14 residues. The CDR3 DNA reads as TGTGCCAGCAGCGTAGCCCCCGCCGAGGGTACGCAGTATTTT. Its protein product is CASSVAPAEGTQYF.

The rearrangement links TRBV5-1 to TRBJ2-3; D perhaps matches TRBD2 (5 bases). The CDR3 is 15 residues long. In germline, CDR1 is SGHRS, CDR2 YFSETQ. V was clipped by 2 bases and J by 2 bases, with 12 bases between them. The CDR3 DNA sequence: TGCGCCAGCAGCTTCTCCAGTCTAGCCACAGATACGCAGTATTTT. Residues: CASSFSSLATDTQYF. Complete variable domain (other parts from reference TRBV5-1 and TRBJ2-3): KAGVTQTPRYLIKTRGQQVTLSCSPISGHRSVSWYQQTPGQGLQFLFEYFSETQRNKGNFPGRFSGRQFSNSRSEMNVSTLELGDSALYLCASSFSSLATDTQYFGPGTRLTVL.

This clone was detected only once. The chain combines TRBV27 with TRBJ2-1; TRBD2 aligns across 9 bases. Looked up from germline, CDR1 is MNHEY and CDR2 is SMNVEV (reference sequence). Trimming took 2 bases from V and 7 from J; bases not matched to a gene: 6. CDR3 length equals 15 residues. The CDR3: CASSLAGGLGNEQFF. The DNA of the CDR3 is TGTGCCAGCAGTTTAGCGGGAGGGCTTGGGAATGAGCAGTTCTTC.

V is TRBV30 and J is TRBJ2-5, with a weak D call TRBD1 (5 bases). The DNA end is a closer match to TRBJ2-7, so the J assignment may be wrong. This CDR3 has 11 residues. Per the germline V gene, CDR1 is GTSNPN and CDR2 is SVGIG (reference sequence). Here the CDR3 DNA reads TGTGCCTGGATGGGCAGGGCCGAGCAGTACTTC. This sequence encodes CAWMGRAEQYF.

The chain links TRBV11-2 to TRBJ2-1; weak D call: TRBD2 (5 bases). The CDR3 sequence is 16 residues long. V was trimmed by 6 bases and J by 5 bases, leaving 20 bases between them. From germline, CDR1 is SGHAT and CDR2 FQNNGV. CDR3 loop: CASRPSGSWADNEQFF. For the CDR3, the DNA is TGTGCCAGCAGACCTTCGGGGAGTTGGGCGGACAATGAGCAGTTCTTC.

This clone was recorded only once. The chain joins TRBV27 to TRBJ2-4; TRBD2 matches at 9 bases. Trimming at V came to 2 bases and at J to 0 bases, leaving 2 bases not matched to a gene. CDR3 length: 16 amino acids. Germline V gene sequence: CDR1 MNHEY, CDR2 SMNVEV (reference sequence). The CDR3 loop is CASSLETSGAKNIQYF. The CDR3 DNA reads as TGTGCCAGCAGTTTAGAGACTAGCGGAGCCAAAAACATTCAGTACTTC.

V and J are TRBV4-1 and TRBJ2-6, with D tentatively TRBD1 (5 bases). Between the trimmed V and J ends, which lost 1 base and 3 bases, there was a span of 7 bases. Per the germline V gene, CDR1 is MGHRA and CDR2 is YSYEKL. This CDR3 spans 15 amino acids. This CDR3 is CASSQADSGANVLTF. The CDR3 region has the DNA TGCGCCAGCAGCCAAGCTGACAGTGGGGCCAACGTCCTGACTTTC.

V is TRBV9 and J is TRBJ2-3; 15 bases line up with TRBD2. Germline V gives CDR1 SGDLS, CDR2 YYNGEE. The CDR3 is 20 amino acids. Trimming at V came to 4 bases and at J to 0 bases, leaving 12 bases not matched to a gene. This CDR3 reads CASSPLGRTSGGASTDTQYF. The CDR3 DNA reads as TGTGCCAGCAGCCCCTTAGGACGGACTAGCGGGGGGGCCAGCACAGATACGCAGTATTTT.

This clone has just one count. The chain combines TRBV19 with TRBJ2-1; possible D gene TRBD2, 6 bases. This CDR3 is built from 12 residues. V dropped 4 bases and J dropped 11 bases, with 12 bases sitting between them. Germline loops: CDR1 LNHDA, CDR2 SQIVND (reference sequence). The CDR3 DNA follows: TGTGCCAGTAGTACCCGGGAGTATCAGCAGTTCTTC. Translation gives CASSTREYQQFF.

The chain carries TRBV27 and TRBJ1-1; 8 bases align to TRBD1. This CDR3 is built from 15 residues. Trimming cost V 7 bases and J 3 bases; bases outside gene matches: 10. Germline loops: CDR1 MNHEY, CDR2 SMNVEV (reference sequence). The CDR3 protein is CASTQGARGDTEAFF. The CDR3 DNA reads TGTGCCAGCACCCAGGGGGCCCGAGGGGACACTGAAGCTTTCTTT.

The chain couples TRBV28 to TRBJ2-3, with 7 positions matching TRBD2. Germline CDR1 reads MDHEN; CDR2 reads SYDVKM. The CDR3 spans 15 residues. V shed 5 bases and J 0 bases; nucleotides not matched to a gene: 5. The CDR3 nucleotides read TGTGCCAGCAGTCTGGGGACTACTAGCACAGATACGCAGTATTTT. Encoded protein: CASSLGTTSTDTQYF.

The chain couples TRBV19 to TRBJ1-2; tentatively, D is TRBD1 (6 bases). This CDR3 region has 16 residues. Trimming removed 4 bases at V and 4 bases at J, with 19 bases between. Looked up from germline, CDR1 is LNHDA and CDR2 is SQIVND (reference sequence). CDR3 loop: CASSKLQGLIPYGYTF. As DNA, the CDR3 is TGTGCCAGTAGTAAATTACAGGGTCTGATTCCCTATGGCTACACCTTC. Filled out from reference TRBV19 and TRBJ1-2, the complete variable domain reads DGGITQSPKYLFRKEGQNVTLSCEQNLNHDAMYWYRQDPGQGLRLIYYSQIVNDFQKGDIAEGYSVSREKKESFPLTVTSAQKNPTAFYLCASSKLQGLIPYGYTFGSGTRLTVV.

The chain has TRBV28 and TRBJ1-6; 7 bases are shared with TRBD1. Trimming took 6 bases from V and 6 from J; bases not matched to a gene: 5. Germline CDR1 MDHEN, CDR2 SYDVKM. The CDR3 consists of 14 residues. This chain's CDR3 is CASRSTGSNSPLHF. The CDR3 DNA is TGTGCCAGCAGGTCGACAGGGTCTAATTCACCCCTCCACTTT.

This clone was detected only a few times. The V gene is TRBV28, the J gene TRBJ1-5, with TRBD1 matching over 7 bases. The CDR3 contains 16 residues. The trim removed 5 bases at V and 5 bases at J, leaving 12 bases unmatched. Looked up from germline, CDR1 is MDHEN and CDR2 is SYDVKM. The CDR3 coding sequence is TGTGCCAGCAGTCCGTGGACAGGCGGGGAGGATCAGCCCCAGCATTTT. This gives the protein CASSPWTGGEDQPQHF.

The chain joins TRBV4-1 to TRBJ2-7; D is possibly TRBD2 (6 bases). Germline lookup yields CDR1 MGHRA and CDR2 YSYEKL. V lost 1 base and J lost 2, with 12 bases in between. This CDR3 has 15 residues. The CDR3 protein is CASSQVTEGTYEQYF. CDR3 nucleotides: TGCGCCAGCAGCCAAGTTACGGAGGGCACCTACGAGCAGTACTTC.

This clone was observed a handful of times. The chain links TRBV27 to TRBJ1-2, with D unclear. This CDR3 has 20 amino acids. Germline V gene sequence: CDR1 MNHEY, CDR2 SMNVEV (reference sequence). The ends were cut back, 2 bases at V and 4 bases at J, with 29 bases in the middle. CDR3 in amino acids: CASSLIGSLTPISRPYGYTF. CDR3 bases: TGTGCCAGCAGTTTAATCGGGAGCCTTACCCCTATTTCTCGTCCCTATGGCTACACCTTC.

The chain employs TRBV28 and TRBJ2-7; TRBD2 is a possible D gene (6 bases). CDR1 MDHEN and CDR2 SYDVKM come from the germline V gene. The CDR3 contains 15 residues. Trimming left V 3 bases short and J 2 bases short, with 14 bases between. In DNA form, the CDR3 reads TGTGCCAGCAGTTTGGGGATAGCGGTGACCTACGAGCAGTACTTC. This gives the protein CASSLGIAVTYEQYF.

The chain is built from TRBV27 and TRBJ2-3, with TRBD2 matching over 7 bases. The germline V gene has CDR1 MNHEY and CDR2 SMNVEV (reference sequence). J gave up 2 bases and V 6 bases, and 11 bases lay outside the gene matches. CDR3 size: 16 residues. As DNA, the CDR3 is TGTGCCAGCAGCCCACGCTGGACTAGAATCACAGATACGCAGTATTTT. It is translated as CASSPRWTRITDTQYF.

V and J are TRBV28 and TRBJ1-1; the match to TRBD1 covers 8 bases. Germline CDR1 MDHEN, CDR2 SYDVKM. CDR3 length: 12 amino acids. After removal of 10 bases from V and 10 bases from J, the junction contained 11 bases not matched to a gene. In DNA form, the CDR3 reads TGTGCCACCCTAAGACAGGGGCCGTCAGCTTTCTTT. Encoded protein: CATLRQGPSAFF.

The V and J genes are TRBV7-9 and TRBJ1-2, with unresolved D. V lost 7 bases and J lost 4, with 19 bases in between. The CDR3 length is 15 residues. Per germline, CDR1 SEHNR and CDR2 FQNEAQ (reference sequence). CDR3 bases: TGTGCCAGCAACCGCGGGGAGGCGCCCTTCTATGGCTACACCTTC. Its translation is CASNRGEAPFYGYTF.

This chain joins TRBV6-5 and TRBJ1-3; D is unclear. CDR1 and CDR2 (germline): MNHEY, SVGAGI. This CDR3 contains 14 residues. V was pared by 4 bases and J by 0 bases, with 7 bases between. In nucleotides, the CDR3 is TGTGCCAGCAGTTCAGATCACTCTGGAAACACCATATATTTT. Its translation: CASSSDHSGNTIYF.